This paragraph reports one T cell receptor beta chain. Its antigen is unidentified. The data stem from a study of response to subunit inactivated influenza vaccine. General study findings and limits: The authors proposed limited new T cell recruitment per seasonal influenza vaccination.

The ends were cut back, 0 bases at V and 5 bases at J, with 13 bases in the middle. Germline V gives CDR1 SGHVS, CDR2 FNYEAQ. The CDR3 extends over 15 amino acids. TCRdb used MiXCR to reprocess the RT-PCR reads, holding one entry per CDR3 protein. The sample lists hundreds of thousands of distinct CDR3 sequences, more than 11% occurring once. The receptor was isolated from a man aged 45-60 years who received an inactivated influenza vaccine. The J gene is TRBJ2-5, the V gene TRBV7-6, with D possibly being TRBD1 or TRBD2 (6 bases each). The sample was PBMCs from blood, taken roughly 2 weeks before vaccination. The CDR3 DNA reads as TGTGCCAGCAGCTTAGCGGGGGGCGTGAGGGAGACCCAGTACTTC. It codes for CASSLAGGVRETQYF.